A selection of T cell receptor beta chains follows, all from one sample in a study of T cells after yellow fever vaccination. TCRdb recomputed calls from the 5' RACE reads with MiXCR, one row per CDR3 protein. The sample shows 620,000 or so distinct CDR3 sequences, approximately 13% of them seen only once. This sample comprised PBMCs, obtained on the day of the yellow fever booster vaccination. These receptors were taken from a young man who received the YFV17D yellow fever vaccine. CDR3s include the opening cysteine and the closing phenylalanine or tryptophan. D genes are given only for firm matches. Part of the rows lack a size; the others show once, few, many or a class for expanded clones.

TRBV6-2/TRBV6-3	TRBJ2-7	NA	NA	TGTGCCAGCAGCCACGTAAAACTAAGCTACGAGCAGTACTTC	CASSHVKLSYEQYF
TRBV7-2	TRBJ2-7	NA	many	TGTGCCAGCAGCTTGACAGCAACCAGGGAATACGAGCAGTACTTC	CASSLTATREYEQYF
TRBV7-2	TRBJ2-1	TRBD2	NA	TGTGCCAGCAGCGGCCTAGCGGGAGTTGTTGGCAATGAGCAGTTCTTC	CASSGLAGVVGNEQFF
TRBV18	TRBJ2-2	TRBD1	NA	TGTGCCAGCTCACCATTCCGAGTCGGACAGGGGGCTATCGGGGAGCTGTTTTTT	CASSPFRVGQGAIGELFF
TRBV20-1	TRBJ2-3	TRBD2	few	TGCAGTGCAACCGGGACTAGCGGGAGGCCTCCGTATTTT	CSATGTSGRPPYF
TRBV20-1	TRBJ2-3	NA	NA	TGCAGTGCTAGTAAACAGGGAAACACAGATACGCAGTATTTT	CSASKQGNTDTQYF
TRBV7-9	TRBJ2-1	TRBD2	few	TGTGCCAGCAGCTTGGCTAGCGGGAGGGCTGGCCTGTTCTTC	CASSLASGRAGLFF
TRBV7-9	TRBJ2-3	NA	NA	TGTGCCAGCAGCAAACCGGGGAAAGATACGCAGTATTTT	CASSKPGKDTQYF
TRBV5-6	TRBJ2-2	TRBD2	few	TGTGCCAGCAGCTTGTACTGGGGGGGTGACACCGGGGAGCTGTTTTTT	CASSLYWGGDTGELFF
TRBV20-1	TRBJ2-1	TRBD2	NA	TGCAGTGTCCTACTAGCGTGGAATGAGCAGTTCTTC	CSVLLAWNEQFF
TRBV7-2	TRBJ2-5	NA	NA	TGTGCCAGCAGCCCCCGTGCCCAGTACTTC	CASSPRAQYF
TRBV2	TRBJ1-1	NA	NA	TGTGCCAGCTACATGGTGGGCACTGAAGCTTTCTTT	CASYMVGTEAFF
TRBV7-2	TRBJ2-7	TRBD2	NA	TGTGCCAGCAGCTCTCAGACTAGCGGGAGGTTCGAGCAGTACTTC	CASSSQTSGRFEQYF
TRBV25-1	TRBJ2-3	TRBD2	NA	TGTGCCAGTTCGACTAGCTTGAGCACAGATACGCAGTATTTT	CASSTSLSTDTQYF
TRBV5-6	TRBJ2-2	NA	few	TGTGCCAGCAGCTTAGGGCAGGCTATCTTGACCGGGGAGCTGTTTTTT	CASSLGQAILTGELFF
TRBV7-9	TRBJ2-4	TRBD2	many	TGTGCCAGCAGCCCGGGGGGGGACATTCAGTACTTC	CASSPGGDIQYF
TRBV12-3/TRBV12-4	TRBJ2-5	TRBD2	few	TGTGCCAGCAGCGGGACTAGCGGGAGTTTCGCTGAGACCCAGTACTTC	CASSGTSGSFAETQYF
TRBV7-9	TRBJ2-5	NA	few	TGTGCCAGCAGCTTAATGGTAGAGACCCAGTACTTC	CASSLMVETQYF
TRBV5-4	TRBJ2-7	NA	NA	TGTGCCAGCAGCTTGGGCCAGACGCCCTACGAGCAGTACTTC	CASSLGQTPYEQYF
TRBV5-5	TRBJ2-3	TRBD1	NA	TGTGCCAGCAGCTTCGGGACAGGGGCAGATACGCAGTATTTT	CASSFGTGADTQYF
TRBV10-3	TRBJ2-7	NA	few	TGTGCCATCAGTCCGGGACCCACCTACGAGCAGTACTTC	CAISPGPTYEQYF
TRBV7-2	TRBJ2-3	NA	NA	TGTGCCAGCAGCTTAGTAGCCCTAGCGAACCCCACAGATACGCAGTATTTT	CASSLVALANPTDTQYF
TRBV11-2	TRBJ2-7	NA	few	TGTGCCAGCAGCTACATTCGGGACGGATCCTACGAGCAGTACTTC	CASSYIRDGSYEQYF
TRBV12-3/TRBV12-4	TRBJ1-1	NA	NA	TGTGCCAGCAGTTTTGGGGGGGGGATGGAGAACACTGAAGCTTTCTTT	CASSFGGGMENTEAFF
TRBV5-1	TRBJ2-1	NA	few	TGCGCCAGCAGCTTGACAGGGCAACGTGAGCAGTTCTTC	CASSLTGQREQFF
TRBV20-1	TRBJ2-4	NA	few	TGCAGTGCTACGACAGACGGTCGAAACATTCAGTACTTC	CSATTDGRNIQYF
TRBV4-3	TRBJ2-1	TRBD2	NA	TGCGCCAGCAGCCGACTAGCGGGAGTAAACAATGAGCAGTTCTTC	CASSRLAGVNNEQFF
TRBV12-3/TRBV12-4	TRBJ2-7	TRBD2	few	TGTGCCAGCAGTTTGGGGCCTCCGGGACTAGCGGGGAAGAGATTC	CASSLGPPGLAGKRF
TRBV29-1	TRBJ2-1	TRBD2	many	TGCAGCGTCGTGACTAGCGGGAATGAGCAGTTCTTC	CSVVTSGNEQFF
TRBV12-3/TRBV12-4	TRBJ1-1	TRBD1	NA	TGTGCCAGCCGCCTACAGGGGGAGTGGGGCACTGAAGCTTTCTTT	CASRLQGEWGTEAFF